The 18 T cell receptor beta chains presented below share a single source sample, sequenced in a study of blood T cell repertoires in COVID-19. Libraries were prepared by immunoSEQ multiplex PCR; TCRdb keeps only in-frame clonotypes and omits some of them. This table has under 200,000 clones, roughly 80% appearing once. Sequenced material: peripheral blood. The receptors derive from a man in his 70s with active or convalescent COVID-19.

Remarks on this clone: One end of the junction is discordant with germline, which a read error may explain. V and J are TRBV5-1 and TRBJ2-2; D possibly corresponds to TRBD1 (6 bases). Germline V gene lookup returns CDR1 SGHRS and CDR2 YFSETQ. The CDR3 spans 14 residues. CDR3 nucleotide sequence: TGCGCAAGCAGGGGAGCTCCTCACACCGGGGAGCTGTTTTTT. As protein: CASRGAPHTGELFF.

The CDR3 sequence: CSAGTGEGYTF. CDR3 sequence (DNA): TGCAGCGCCGGGACAGGGGAAGGCTACACCTTC. The rearrangement uses TRBV29-1 and TRBJ1-2; 10 nucleotides line up with TRBD1. The length of the CDR3 is 11 residues. Germline trimming cut 7 bases from V and 8 bases from J; bases unmatched to any gene: 4. The germline V gene has CDR1 SQVTM and CDR2 ANQGSEA.

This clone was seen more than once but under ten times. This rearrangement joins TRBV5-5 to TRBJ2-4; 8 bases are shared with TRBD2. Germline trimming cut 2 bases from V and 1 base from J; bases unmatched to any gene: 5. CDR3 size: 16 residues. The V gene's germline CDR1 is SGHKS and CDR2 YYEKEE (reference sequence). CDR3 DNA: TGTGCCAGCAGCTTTGAGCGGGAGTTTGCCAAAAACATTCAGTACTTC. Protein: CASSFEREFAKNIQYF.

The CDR3 bases are TGTGCCAGCTCACTCAGAAGACAGGGCAGTTCGGCCTACGAGCAGTACTTC. Translating gives CASSLRRQGSSAYEQYF. V is TRBV18 and J is TRBJ2-7, with 7 bases matching TRBD1. The length of the CDR3 is 17 residues. CDR1 KGHSH and CDR2 LQKENI come from the germline V gene. The V segment lost 4 bases and the J segment 2 bases; nucleotides outside the gene matches: 14.

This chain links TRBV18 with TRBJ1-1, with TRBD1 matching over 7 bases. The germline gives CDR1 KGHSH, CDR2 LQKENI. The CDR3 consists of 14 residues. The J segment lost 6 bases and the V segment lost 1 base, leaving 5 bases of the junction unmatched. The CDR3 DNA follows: TGTGCCAGCTCACCACAAGGGGGCCTCGCTGAAGCTTTCTTT. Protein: CASSPQGGLAEAFF.

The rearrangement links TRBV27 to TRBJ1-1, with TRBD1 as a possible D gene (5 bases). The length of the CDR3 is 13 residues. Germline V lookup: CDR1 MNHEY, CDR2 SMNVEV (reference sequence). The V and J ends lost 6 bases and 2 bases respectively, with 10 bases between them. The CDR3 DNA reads TGTGCCAGCAGAAAGACAGACAACACTGAAGCTTTCTTT. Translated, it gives CASRKTDNTEAFF.

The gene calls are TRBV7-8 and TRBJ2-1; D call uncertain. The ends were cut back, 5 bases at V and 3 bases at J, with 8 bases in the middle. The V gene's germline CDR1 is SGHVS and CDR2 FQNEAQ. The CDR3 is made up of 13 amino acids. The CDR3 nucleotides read TGTGCCAGCAGCCCTATCGTCTACAATGAGCAGTTCTTC. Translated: CASSPIVYNEQFF. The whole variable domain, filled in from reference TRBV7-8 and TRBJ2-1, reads GAGVSQSPRYKVAKRGQDVALRCDPISGHVSLFWYQQALGQGPEFLTYFQNEAQLDKSGLPSDRFFAERPEGSVSTLKIQRTQQEDSAVYLCASSPIVYNEQFFGPGTRLTVL.

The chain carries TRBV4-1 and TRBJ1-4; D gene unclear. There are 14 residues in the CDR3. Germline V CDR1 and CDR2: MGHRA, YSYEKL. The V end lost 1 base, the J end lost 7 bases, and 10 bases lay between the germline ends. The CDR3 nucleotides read TGCGCCAGCAGCCAAGGTGGTTTTAGTGAAAAACTGTTTTTT. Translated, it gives CASSQGGFSEKLFF.

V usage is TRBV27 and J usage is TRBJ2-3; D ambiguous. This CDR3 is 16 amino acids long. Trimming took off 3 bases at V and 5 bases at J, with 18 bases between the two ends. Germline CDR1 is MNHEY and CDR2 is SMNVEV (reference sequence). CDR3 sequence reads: CASSLAIKSRQDTQYF. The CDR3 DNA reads TGTGCCAGCAGTTTGGCGATAAAAAGTCGACAAGATACGCAGTATTTT.

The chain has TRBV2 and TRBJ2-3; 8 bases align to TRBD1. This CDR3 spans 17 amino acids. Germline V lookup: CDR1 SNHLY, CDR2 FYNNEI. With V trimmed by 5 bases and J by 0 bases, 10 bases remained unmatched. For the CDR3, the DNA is TGTGCCAGCAGTCCCTCCGGCTACAGGGGGAGCACAGATACGCAGTATTTT. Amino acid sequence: CASSPSGYRGSTDTQYF.

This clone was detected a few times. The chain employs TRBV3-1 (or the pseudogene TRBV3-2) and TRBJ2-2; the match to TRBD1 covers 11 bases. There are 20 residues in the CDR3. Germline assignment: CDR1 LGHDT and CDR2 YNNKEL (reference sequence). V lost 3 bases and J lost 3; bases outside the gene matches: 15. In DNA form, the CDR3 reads TGTGCCAGCAGCCATGAAGAGGGACAGGGGGTTAGGAGGTACACCGGGGAGCTGTTTTTT. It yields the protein CASSHEEGQGVRRYTGELFF.

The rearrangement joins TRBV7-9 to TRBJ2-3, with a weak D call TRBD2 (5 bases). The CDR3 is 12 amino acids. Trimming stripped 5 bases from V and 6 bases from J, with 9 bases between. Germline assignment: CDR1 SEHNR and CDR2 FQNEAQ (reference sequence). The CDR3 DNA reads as TGTGCCAGCAGCCTGACGGGGGATACGCAGTATTTT. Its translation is CASSLTGDTQYF.

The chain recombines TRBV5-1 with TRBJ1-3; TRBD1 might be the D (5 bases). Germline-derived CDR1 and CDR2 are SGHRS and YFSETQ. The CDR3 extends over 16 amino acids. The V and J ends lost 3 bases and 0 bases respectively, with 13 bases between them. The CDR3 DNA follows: TGCGCCAGCAGCTGGGGCGGCGGGGCCTCTGGAAACACCATATATTTT. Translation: CASSWGGGASGNTIYF.

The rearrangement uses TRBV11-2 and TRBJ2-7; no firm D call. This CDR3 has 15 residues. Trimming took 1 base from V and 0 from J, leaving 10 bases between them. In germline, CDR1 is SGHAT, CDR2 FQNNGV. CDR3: CASSLGGSSSYEQYF. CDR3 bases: TGTGCCAGCAGCTTAGGCGGCTCGAGCTCCTACGAGCAGTACTTC.

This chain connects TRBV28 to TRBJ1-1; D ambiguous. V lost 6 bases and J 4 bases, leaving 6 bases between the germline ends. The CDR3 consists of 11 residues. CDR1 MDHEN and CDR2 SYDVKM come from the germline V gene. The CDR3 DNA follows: TGTGCCAGCAGACTACCCACTGAAGCTTTCTTT. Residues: CASRLPTEAFF.

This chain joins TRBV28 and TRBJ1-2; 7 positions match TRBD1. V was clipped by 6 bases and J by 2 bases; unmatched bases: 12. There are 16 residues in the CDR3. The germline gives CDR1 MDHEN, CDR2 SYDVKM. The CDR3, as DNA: TGTGCCAGCAGGTCCCCGGGACAGCGACTGAACTATGGCTACACCTTC. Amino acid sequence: CASRSPGQRLNYGYTF.

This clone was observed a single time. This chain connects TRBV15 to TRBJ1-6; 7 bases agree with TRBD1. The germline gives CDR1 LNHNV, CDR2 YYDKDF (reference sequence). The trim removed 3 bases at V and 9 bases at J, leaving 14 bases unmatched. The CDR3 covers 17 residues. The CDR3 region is CATSRFRTGDNRSPLHF. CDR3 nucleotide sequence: TGTGCCACCAGCAGGTTCCGGACAGGAGACAATCGTTCACCCCTCCACTTT. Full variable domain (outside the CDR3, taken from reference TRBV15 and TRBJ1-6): DAMVIQNPRYQVTQFGKPVTLSCSQTLNHNVMYWYQQKSSQAPKLLFHYYDKDFNNEADTPDNFQSRRPNTSFCFLDIRSPGLGDTAMYLCATSRFRTGDNRSPLHFGNGTRLTVT.

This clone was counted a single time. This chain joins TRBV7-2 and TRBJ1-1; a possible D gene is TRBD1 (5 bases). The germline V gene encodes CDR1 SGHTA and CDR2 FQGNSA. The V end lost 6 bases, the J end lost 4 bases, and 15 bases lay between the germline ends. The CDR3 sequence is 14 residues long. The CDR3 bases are TGTGCCAGCAGTCACGAAACAAGGGGCACTGAAGCTTTCTTT. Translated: CASSHETRGTEAFF.